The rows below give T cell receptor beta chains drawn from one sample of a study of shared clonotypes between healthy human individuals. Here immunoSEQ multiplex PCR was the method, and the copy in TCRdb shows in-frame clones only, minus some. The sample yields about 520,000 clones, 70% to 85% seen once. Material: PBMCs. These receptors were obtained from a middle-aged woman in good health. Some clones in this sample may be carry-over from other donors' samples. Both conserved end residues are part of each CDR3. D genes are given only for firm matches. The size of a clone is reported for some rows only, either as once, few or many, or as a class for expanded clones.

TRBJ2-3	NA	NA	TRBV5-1	CASSFSGEADTQYF	TGCGCCAGCAGCTTCTCGGGGGAGGCAGATACGCAGTATTTT
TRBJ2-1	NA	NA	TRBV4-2	CASSQRGGSSYNEQFF	TGTGCCAGCAGCCAAAGGGGGGGGAGTTCCTACAATGAGCAGTTCTTC
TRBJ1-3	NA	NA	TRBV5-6	CASSLAEPGRAGNTIYF	TGTGCCAGCAGCTTGGCGGAGCCGGGACGCGCTGGAAACACCATATATTTT
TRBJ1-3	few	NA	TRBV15	CATSRDSNSGNTIYF	TGTGCCACCAGCAGAGACAGTAACTCTGGAAACACCATATATTTT
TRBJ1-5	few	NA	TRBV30	CAWSVEDFVGNQPQHF	TGTGCCTGGAGTGTCGAGGATTTTGTAGGCAATCAGCCCCAGCATTTT
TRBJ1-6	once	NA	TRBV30	CAWTGSPKNSPLHF	TGTGCCTGGACGGGAAGCCCCAAAAATTCACCCCTCCACTTT
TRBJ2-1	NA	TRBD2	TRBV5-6	CASSLVGLAGGYNEQFF	TGTGCCAGCAGCTTGGTGGGACTAGCGGGAGGCTACAATGAGCAGTTCTTC
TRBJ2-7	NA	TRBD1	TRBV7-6	CASSLDRVVNEQYF	TGTGCCAGCAGCTTGGACAGGGTAGTCAACGAGCAGTACTTC
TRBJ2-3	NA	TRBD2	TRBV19	CASSTRTSGSGPDTQYF	TGTGCCAGTAGTACCCGGACTAGCGGGAGTGGGCCAGATACGCAGTATTTT
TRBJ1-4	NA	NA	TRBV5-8	CASSLERAGLGEKLFF	TGTGCCAGCAGCTTGGAGCGTGCGGGTTTGGGTGAAAAACTGTTTTTT
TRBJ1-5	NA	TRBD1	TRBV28	CASRRQGYSNQPQHF	TGTGCCAGCCGTAGACAGGGATATAGCAATCAGCCCCAGCATTTT
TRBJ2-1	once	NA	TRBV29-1	CSVDFGKASYNEQFF	TGCAGCGTTGATTTTGGAAAAGCCTCCTACAATGAGCAGTTCTTC
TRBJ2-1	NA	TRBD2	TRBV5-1	CASSKTSGSYNEQFF	TGCGCCAGCAGCAAGACTAGCGGGAGTTACAATGAGCAGTTCTTC
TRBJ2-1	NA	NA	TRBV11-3	CASTPGRNYNEQFF	TGTGCCAGTACCCCCGGCAGGAATTACAATGAGCAGTTCTTC
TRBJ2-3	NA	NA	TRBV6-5	CASGPRADTQYF	TGTGCCAGCGGCCCACGGGCAGATACGCAGTATTTT
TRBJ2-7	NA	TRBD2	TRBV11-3	CASSIRGGSEQYF	TGTGCCAGCAGCATTCGCGGGGGGAGCGAGCAGTACTTC
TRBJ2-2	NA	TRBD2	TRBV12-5	CASGLLTPGLAGKRDTGELFF	TGTGCTAGTGGTTTGTTAACTCCGGGACTAGCGGGAAAGAGGGACACCGGGGAGCTGTTTTTT
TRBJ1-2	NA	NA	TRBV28	CASSLPDSYGYTF	TGTGCCAGCAGTTTACCAGACAGCTATGGCTACACCTTC
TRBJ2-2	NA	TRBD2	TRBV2	CASSEAAWSGRTTGELFF	TGTGCCAGCAGTGAAGCAGCCTGGAGCGGGAGGACGACCGGGGAGCTGTTTTTT
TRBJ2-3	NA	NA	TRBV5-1	CASSLGTPRTDTQYF	TGCGCCAGCAGCTTGGGGACCCCCCGCACAGATACGCAGTATTTT
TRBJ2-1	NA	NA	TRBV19	CASSRDLSYNEQFF	TGTGCCAGTAGTCGGGACTTATCCTACAATGAGCAGTTCTTC
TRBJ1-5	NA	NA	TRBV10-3	CAICRAPGQPQHF	TGTGCCATTTGTCGGGCCCCGGGTCAGCCCCAGCATTTT
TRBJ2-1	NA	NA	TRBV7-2	CASSSRQGGEQFF	TGTGCCAGCAGCAGTCGTCAGGGGGGCGAGCAGTTCTTC
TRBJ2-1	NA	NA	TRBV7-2	CASSLAGQYNEQFF	TGTGCCAGCAGCTTAGCAGGACAGTACAATGAGCAGTTCTTC
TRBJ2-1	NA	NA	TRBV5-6	CASSSTVASNEQFF	TGTGCCAGCAGCTCGACCGTGGCGTCGAATGAGCAGTTCTTC
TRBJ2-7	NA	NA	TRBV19	CASSIKTLGDEQYF	TGTGCCAGTAGTATAAAAACGCTGGGGGACGAGCAGTACTTC
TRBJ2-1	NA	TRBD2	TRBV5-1	CASSLSPLAAGGIYNEQFF	TGCGCCAGCAGCTTGAGCCCACTAGCGGCTGGTGGTATTTACAATGAGCAGTTCTTC
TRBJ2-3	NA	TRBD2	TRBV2	CASSEITSGGVDTQYF	TGTGCCAGCAGTGAAATAACTAGCGGAGGGGTTGATACGCAGTATTTT
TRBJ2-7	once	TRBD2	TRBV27	CASSPIAGALYEQYF	TGTGCCAGCAGCCCTATAGCGGGAGCCCTCTACGAGCAGTACTTC
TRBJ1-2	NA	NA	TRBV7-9	CASSLSLAYGYTF	TGTGCCAGCAGCTTATCACTGGCGTATGGCTACACCTTC
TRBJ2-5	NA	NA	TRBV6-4	CASSYRAEETQYF	TGTGCCAGCAGTTACAGGGCTGAAGAGACCCAGTACTTC
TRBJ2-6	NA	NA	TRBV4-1	CASSQGPAAGSGANVLTF	TGCGCCAGCAGCCAAGGCCCTGCGGCAGGGAGTGGGGCCAACGTCCTGACTTTC
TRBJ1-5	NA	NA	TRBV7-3	CASSRGPDQPQHF	TGTGCCAGCAGCCGAGGGCCCGATCAGCCCCAGCATTTT
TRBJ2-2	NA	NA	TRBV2	CASTIRRTNTGELFF	TGTGCCAGCACGATAAGACGAACGAACACCGGGGAGCTGTTTTTT
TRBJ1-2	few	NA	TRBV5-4	CASSSPTGSNYGYTF	TGTGCCAGCAGCTCCCCCACAGGATCTAACTATGGCTACACCTTC
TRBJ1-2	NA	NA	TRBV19	CASSMIGGGYTF	TGTGCCAGTAGTATGATAGGAGGTGGCTACACCTTC
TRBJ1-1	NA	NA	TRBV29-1	CSVEDPYLNTEAFF	TGCAGCGTTGAAGATCCCTATTTGAACACTGAAGCTTTCTTT